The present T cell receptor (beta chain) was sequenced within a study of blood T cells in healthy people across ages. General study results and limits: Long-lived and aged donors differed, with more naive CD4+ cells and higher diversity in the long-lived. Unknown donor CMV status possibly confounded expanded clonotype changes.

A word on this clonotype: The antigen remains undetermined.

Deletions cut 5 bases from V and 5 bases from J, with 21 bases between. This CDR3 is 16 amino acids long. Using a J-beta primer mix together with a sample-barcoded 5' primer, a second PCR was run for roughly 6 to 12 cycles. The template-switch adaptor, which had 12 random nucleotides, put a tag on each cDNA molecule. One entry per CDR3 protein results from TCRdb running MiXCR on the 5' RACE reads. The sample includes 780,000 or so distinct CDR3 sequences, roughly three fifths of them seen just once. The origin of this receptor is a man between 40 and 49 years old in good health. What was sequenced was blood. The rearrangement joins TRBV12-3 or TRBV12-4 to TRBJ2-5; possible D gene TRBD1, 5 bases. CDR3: CASSDRPQGSGETQYF. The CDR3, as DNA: TGTGCCAGCAGTGATCGACCCCAGGGCTCCGGGGAGACCCAGTACTTC.